The 18 T cell receptor beta chains reported below all come from one sample, sequenced in a study of human T cells and chemical hapten exposure listed by TCRdb under 2021. Library construction relied on RACE. TCRdb lists the instrument as NextSeq 500. TCRdb handled the public reads itself, with Q25 trimming in fastp and clone calling in MiXCR, and kept productive beta chains. Each entry is one CDR3 protein sequence, shown with its most common DNA and genes. Within this sample are 85,000 to 95,000 distinct CDR3 sequences, with around 8.8% of them counted one time only. About 3% of the sample is taken by the ten largest. This sample's time point label indicates: healthy volunteer bleed at 2 weeks. Total RNA was extracted from unfractionated whole blood that had been collected in Tempus Blood RNA tubes. Sequencing used whole blood. The origin of the receptors is a female donor in good health. Some clones in this sample may be carry-over from other donors' samples.

This clonotype was recorded many times. The rearrangement uses TRBV29-1 and TRBJ2-7; the match to TRBD2 covers 9 bases. The germline V gene has CDR1 SQVTM and CDR2 ANQGSEA. The CDR3 consists of 17 residues. The trim removed 1 base at V and 0 bases at J, leaving 10 bases unmatched. This chain's CDR3 is CSVEVGVAGAFSYEQYF. In DNA, the CDR3 is TGCAGCGTTGAAGTTGGGGTAGCGGGAGCTTTCTCCTACGAGCAGTACTTC.

The V call is TRBV28, the J call TRBJ2-1; the D gene is possibly TRBD2 (6 bases). The V gene lost 7 bases and the J gene lost 4 bases, with 14 bases spanning the gap. The length of the CDR3 is 14 residues. Germline assignment: CDR1 MDHEN and CDR2 SYDVKM. The CDR3 reads CASMDLAPYNEQFF. For the CDR3, the DNA is TGTGCCAGCATGGACCTAGCGCCATACAATGAGCAGTTCTTC.

There are many counts of this clonotype. The chain has TRBV28 and TRBJ2-2; D gene ambiguous. The CDR3 loop spans 14 amino acids. V was clipped by 7 bases and J by 4 bases, with 13 bases between them. Germline V gives CDR1 MDHEN, CDR2 SYDVKM. As DNA, the CDR3 is TGTGCCAGCACTTTCCTTGTTGGCACCGGGGAGCTGTTTTTT. Translated, it gives CASTFLVGTGELFF.

V gene TRBV12-5 combines with J gene TRBJ1-2, with 7 bases fitting TRBD1. CDR3 size: 18 residues. The J segment lost 2 bases and the V segment lost 2 bases, leaving 14 bases of the junction unmatched. Germline-derived CDR1 and CDR2 are LGHNT and FRNRAP. This chain's CDR3 is CASGLPRLSQGVNYGYTF. CDR3 bases: TGTGCTAGTGGTTTGCCACGTTTGAGTCAGGGGGTAAACTATGGCTACACCTTC.

The chain carries TRBV3-1 and TRBJ2-5; 9 bases line up with TRBD2. CDR1 and CDR2 (germline): LGHDT, YNNKEL (reference sequence). After removal of 0 bases from V and 7 bases from J, the junction contained 15 bases not matched to a gene. The CDR3 is 18 amino acids. The CDR3 loop is CASSQEPSGTFPGGTQYF. Here the CDR3 DNA reads TGTGCCAGCAGCCAAGAACCTAGCGGGACTTTCCCAGGGGGGACCCAGTACTTC.

This clonotype was recorded a few times. The chain employs TRBV28 and TRBJ1-5; D uncertain. The CDR3 length is 14 residues. The germline V and J ends were trimmed by 5 bases and 3 bases, with 11 bases remaining between them. Germline V lookup: CDR1 MDHEN, CDR2 SYDVKM. The CDR3 spells CASSRRANNQPQHF. CDR3 coding DNA: TGTGCCAGCAGTCGCCGGGCCAACAATCAGCCCCAGCATTTT.

The chain has TRBV7-6 and TRBJ1-5, with a tentative D call TRBD1 (5 bases). The germline V gene encodes CDR1 SGHVS and CDR2 FNYEAQ. The CDR3 runs 13 residues. The V and J ends lost 0 bases and 7 bases respectively, with 7 bases between them. The CDR3 nucleotides read TGTGCCAGCAGCTTAGCGCAGGGACAGCCCCAGCATTTT. Translating gives CASSLAQGQPQHF.

The genes are TRBV28 and TRBJ1-2, with D uncertain. Trimming removed 4 bases at V and 7 bases at J, with 22 bases between. The V gene's germline CDR1 is MDHEN and CDR2 SYDVKM. This CDR3 spans 16 amino acids. CDR3 protein: CASSSFSRQGRGGYTF. Written as DNA, the CDR3 is TGTGCCAGCAGTTCTTTCTCGAGACAAGGACGTGGTGGCTACACCTTC.

The rearrangement joins TRBV7-8 to TRBJ2-1; no firm D call. This CDR3 comprises 15 residues. The V end lost 0 bases, the J end lost 0 bases, and 6 bases lay between the germline ends. CDR1 SGHVS and CDR2 FQNEAQ come from the germline V gene. The CDR3 region is CASSLARSSYNEQFF. Here the CDR3 DNA reads TGTGCCAGCAGCTTAGCTAGGAGCTCCTACAATGAGCAGTTCTTC.

This clonotype was recorded at least ten times. V and J are TRBV29-1 and TRBJ1-1; D is perhaps TRBD1 (5 bases). This CDR3 is built from 14 residues. Trimming stripped 5 bases from V and 4 bases from J, with 17 bases between. Per the germline V gene, CDR1 is SQVTM and CDR2 is ANQGSEA. CDR3 loop: CSVFIRGVGTEAFF. CDR3 coding DNA: TGCAGCGTTTTTATTCGGGGGGTGGGCACTGAAGCTTTCTTT.

The rearrangement joins TRBV12-3 or TRBV12-4 to TRBJ1-1, with D maybe TRBD1 (6 bases). V was clipped by 6 bases and J by 3 bases, with 17 bases between them. This CDR3 spans 15 amino acids. CDR3 sequence reads: CASRGDIRGDTEAFF. The CDR3 bases are TGTGCCAGCAGGGGGGACATTCGGGGGGACACTGAAGCTTTCTTT.

In its sample, this clonotype was seen many times. The chain couples TRBV28 to TRBJ1-2; D remains ambiguous. There are 14 residues in the CDR3. Trimming removed 5 bases from V and 4 bases from J, with 14 bases in between. The V gene's germline CDR1 is MDHEN and CDR2 SYDVKM. The DNA for the CDR3 is TGTGCCAGCAGTCTTGGACCGGCTTCCTATGGCTACACCTTC. Translated, it gives CASSLGPASYGYTF.

In its sample, this clonotype was seen many times. CDR3 DNA: TGTGCCAGCAGTTTAGGAGGACGTCGGCGGGACGAGCAGTACTTC. Its protein product is CASSLGGRRRDEQYF. The rearrangement uses TRBV28 and TRBJ2-7, with a tentative D call TRBD2 (5 bases). Germline CDR1 and CDR2: MDHEN and SYDVKM. The CDR3 sequence is 15 residues long. With 2 bases removed from V and 5 bases from J, the gap between germline ends came to 16 bases.

CDR3 protein: CASSFLAGGELFF. In DNA form, the CDR3 reads TGTGCCAGCAGCTTCCTAGCGGGTGGGGAGCTGTTTTTT. This sequence joins TRBV7-2 and TRBJ2-2, with 8 bases lining up with TRBD2. Looked up from germline, CDR1 is SGHTA and CDR2 is FQGNSA. This CDR3 spans 13 amino acids. V lost 3 bases and J lost 8; bases outside the gene matches: 2.

This clonotype has a handful of counts. The V call is TRBV29-1, the J call TRBJ2-3; 8 bases are shared with TRBD1. The CDR3 runs 16 residues. Germline-derived CDR1 and CDR2 are SQVTM and ANQGSEA. Trimming cost V 4 bases and J 5 bases; bases outside gene matches: 14. The CDR3 sequence is CSVGSSGGAWVDTQYF. CDR3 coding DNA: TGCAGCGTTGGATCGTCAGGGGGCGCTTGGGTAGATACGCAGTATTTT.

This clonotype was detected only a few times. This rearrangement joins TRBV28 to TRBJ2-7; TRBD1 aligns across 9 bases. V was pared by 6 bases and J by 4 bases, with 10 bases of the junction left unmatched. This CDR3 region has 15 residues. Germline lookup yields CDR1 MDHEN and CDR2 SYDVKM. The CDR3 sequence: CASSPPGQGKYEQYF. The CDR3 DNA is TGTGCCAGCAGCCCCCCGGGACAGGGTAAATACGAGCAGTACTTC.

The rearrangement uses TRBV12-3 or TRBV12-4 and TRBJ2-3; D is uncertain. With 2 bases removed from V and 6 bases from J, the gap between germline ends came to 12 bases. The CDR3 loop spans 14 amino acids. The CDR3 spells CASSLRARPDTQYF. The CDR3 nucleotides are TGTGCCAGCAGTTTACGCGCGCGACCGGATACGCAGTATTTT.

This clonotype was found a few times. The genes are TRBV7-2 and TRBJ1-5, with D unclear. Trimming stripped 1 base from V and 5 bases from J, with 3 bases between. The CDR3 covers 12 residues. Germline CDR1 SGHTA, CDR2 FQGNSA. CDR3 nucleotide sequence: TGTGCCAGCAGCTTAGTGGATCAGCCCCAGCATTTT. It yields the protein CASSLVDQPQHF.